The source of this TCR beta chain is a study of T cell changes during pregnancy in multiple sclerosis. Assay used: immunoSEQ multiplex PCR; TCRdb lists only in-frame clones, some missing. Of tens of thousands of clones listed, about 92% were seen once; the top ten hold 0.6% to 0.7%. The V end lost 5 bases, the J end lost 8 bases, and 12 bases lay between the germline ends. This CDR3 region has 12 residues. Germline V gene sequence: CDR1 SEHNR, CDR2 FQNEAQ (reference sequence). The sequencing used CD4+ T cells from peripheral blood mononuclear cells, collected after pregnancy. This receptor was identified in a female donor with multiple sclerosis, enrolled in a pregnancy study. V usage is TRBV7-9 and J usage is TRBJ1-2, with D hard to call. The CDR3 reads CASSPGRGGYTF. In DNA, the CDR3 is TGTGCCAGCAGCCCCGGCCGCGGGGGCTACACCTTC.